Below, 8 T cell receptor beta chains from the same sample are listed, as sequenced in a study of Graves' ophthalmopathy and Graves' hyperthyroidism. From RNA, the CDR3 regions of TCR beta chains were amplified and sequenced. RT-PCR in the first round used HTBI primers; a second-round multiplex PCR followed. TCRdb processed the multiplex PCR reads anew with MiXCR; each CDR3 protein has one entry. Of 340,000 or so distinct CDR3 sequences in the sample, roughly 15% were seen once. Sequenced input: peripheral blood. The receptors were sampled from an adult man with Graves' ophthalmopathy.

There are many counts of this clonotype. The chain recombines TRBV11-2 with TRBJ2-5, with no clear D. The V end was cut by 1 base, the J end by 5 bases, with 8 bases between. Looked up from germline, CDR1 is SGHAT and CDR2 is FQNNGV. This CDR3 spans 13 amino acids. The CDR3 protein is CASSLVGRETQYF. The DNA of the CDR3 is TGTGCCAGCAGCTTAGTCGGCAGGGAGACCCAGTACTTC.

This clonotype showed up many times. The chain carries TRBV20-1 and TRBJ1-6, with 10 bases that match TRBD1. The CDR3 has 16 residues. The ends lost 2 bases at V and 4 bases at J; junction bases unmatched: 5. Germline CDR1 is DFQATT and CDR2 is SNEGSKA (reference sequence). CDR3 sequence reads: CSARPGTGDYNSPLHF. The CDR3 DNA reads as TGCAGTGCTAGACCCGGGACAGGGGATTATAATTCACCCCTCCACTTT.

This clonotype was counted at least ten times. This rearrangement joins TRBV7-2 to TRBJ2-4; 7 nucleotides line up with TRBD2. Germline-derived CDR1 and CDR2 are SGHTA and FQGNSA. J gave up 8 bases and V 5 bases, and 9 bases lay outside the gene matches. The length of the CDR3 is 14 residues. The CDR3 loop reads CASSGLGPADIQYF. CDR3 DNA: TGTGCCAGCAGCGGACTAGGTCCCGCGGACATTCAGTACTTC. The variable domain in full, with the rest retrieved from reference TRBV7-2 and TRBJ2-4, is GAGVSQSPSNKVTEKGKDVELRCDPISGHTALYWYRQSLGQGLEFLIYFQGNSAPDKSGLPSDRFSAERTGGSVSTLTIQRTQQEDSAVYLCASSGLGPADIQYFGAGTRLSVL.

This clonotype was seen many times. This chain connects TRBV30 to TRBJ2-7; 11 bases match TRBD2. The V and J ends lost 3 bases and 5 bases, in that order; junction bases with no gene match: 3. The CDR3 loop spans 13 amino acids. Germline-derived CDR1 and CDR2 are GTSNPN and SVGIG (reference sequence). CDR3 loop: CAWRTSGIHEQYF. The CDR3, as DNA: TGTGCCTGGAGGACTAGCGGGATCCACGAGCAGTACTTC.

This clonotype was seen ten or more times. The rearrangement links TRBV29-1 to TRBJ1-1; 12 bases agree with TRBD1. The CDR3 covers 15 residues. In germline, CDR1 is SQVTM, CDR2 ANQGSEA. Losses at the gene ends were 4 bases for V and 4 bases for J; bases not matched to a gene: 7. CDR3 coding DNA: TGCAGCGTTGGCAGGGACAGGGGGCTGTCCACTGAAGCTTTCTTT. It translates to CSVGRDRGLSTEAFF.

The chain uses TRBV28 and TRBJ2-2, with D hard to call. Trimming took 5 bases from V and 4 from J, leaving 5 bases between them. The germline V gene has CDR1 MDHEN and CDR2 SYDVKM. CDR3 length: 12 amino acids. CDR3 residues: CASSRTTGELFF. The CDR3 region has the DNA TGTGCCAGCAGTAGGACCACCGGGGAGCTGTTTTTT.

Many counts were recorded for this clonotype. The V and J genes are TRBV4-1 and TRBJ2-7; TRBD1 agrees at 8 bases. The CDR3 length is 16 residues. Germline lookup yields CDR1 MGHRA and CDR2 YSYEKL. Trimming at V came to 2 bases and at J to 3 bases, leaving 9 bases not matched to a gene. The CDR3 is CASSQTPGQAYYEQYF. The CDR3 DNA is TGCGCCAGCAGCCAAACACCGGGACAGGCTTACTACGAGCAGTACTTC.

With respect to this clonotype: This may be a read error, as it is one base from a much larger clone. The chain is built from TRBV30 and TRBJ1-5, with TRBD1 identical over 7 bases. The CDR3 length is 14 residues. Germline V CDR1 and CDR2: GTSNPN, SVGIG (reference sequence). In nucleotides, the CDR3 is TGTGCCTGGAGAGACAAGGGGGCCAATCAGCCCCATCATTTT. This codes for CAWRDKGANQPHHF.